Below are 3 T cell receptor beta chains sequenced from a single sample in a study of T cell responses to AZD1222 COVID-19 vaccine. Clones were sequenced by immunoSEQ multiplex PCR, and TCRdb holds only the in-frame ones, with some missing. The data show approximately 92,000 clones, with about nine tenths seen just once and approximately 10% held by the top ten. The sample here was peripheral blood, taken on day 0 of AZD1222 vaccination. The receptors were sampled from an adult in good health.

A note on this clone: The germline gene is not matched at one end of the junction; a read error may be the cause. This chain connects TRBV7-2 to TRBJ2-1; the match to TRBD2 covers 10 bases. The CDR3 runs to 14 residues. Germline-derived CDR1 and CDR2 are SGHTA and FQGNSA. The CDR3 nucleotides read TGTGCCAGCAGCCTAGCGGGAGAGTTCAATGAGCAGTTCTTC. Its protein is CASSLAGEFNEQFF.

The gene calls are TRBV18 and TRBJ1-2; tentatively, D is TRBD1 (6 bases). V was pared by 6 bases and J by 8 bases, with 22 bases between. Germline-derived CDR1 and CDR2 are KGHSH and LQKENI. This CDR3 is built from 15 residues. CDR3 loop: CASSGSRGATKGYTF. The CDR3 DNA sequence: TGTGCCAGCTCGGGTAGCAGGGGCGCGACTAAGGGCTACACCTTC. Together with reference TRBV18 and TRBJ1-2, the CDR3 gives the full variable domain: NAGVMQNPRHLVRRRGQEARLRCSPMKGHSHVYWYRQLPEEGLKFMVYLQKENIIDESGMPKERFSAEFPKEGPSILRIQQVVRGDSAAYFCASSGSRGATKGYTFGSGTRLTVV.

This sequence joins TRBV2 and TRBJ2-4; TRBD1 agrees at 8 bases. Looked up from germline, CDR1 is SNHLY and CDR2 is FYNNEI. The V and J ends lost 6 bases and 8 bases, in that order; junction bases with no gene match: 6. This CDR3 is built from 13 residues. The CDR3 DNA follows: TGTGCCAGCAGGATCGACAGGGGCGACATTCAGTACTTC. This translates into CASRIDRGDIQYF. Drawing the rest from reference TRBV2 and TRBJ2-4, the complete variable domain is EPEVTQTPSHQVTQMGQEVILRCVPISNHLYFYWYRQILGQKVEFLVSFYNNEISEKSEIFDDQFSVERPDGSNFTLKIRSTKLEDSAMYFCASRIDRGDIQYFGAGTRLSVL.